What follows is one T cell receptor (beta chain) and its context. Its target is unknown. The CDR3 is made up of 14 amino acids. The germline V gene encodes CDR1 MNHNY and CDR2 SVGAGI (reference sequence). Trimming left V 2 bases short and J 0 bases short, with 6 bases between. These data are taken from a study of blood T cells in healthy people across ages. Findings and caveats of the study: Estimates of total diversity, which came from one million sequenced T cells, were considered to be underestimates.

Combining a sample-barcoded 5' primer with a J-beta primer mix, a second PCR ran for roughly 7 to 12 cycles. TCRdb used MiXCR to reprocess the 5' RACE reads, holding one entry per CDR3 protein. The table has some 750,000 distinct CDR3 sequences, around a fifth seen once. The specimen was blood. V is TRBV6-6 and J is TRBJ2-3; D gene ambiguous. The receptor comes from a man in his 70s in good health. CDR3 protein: CASSYAASTDTQYF. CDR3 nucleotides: TGTGCCAGCAGTTACGCGGCCAGCACAGATACGCAGTATTTT.